These 13 T cell receptor beta chains share one sample of origin, sequenced in a study of PD-1 blockade in classical Hodgkin lymphoma. Time point denoted: cycle 4 day 1 (C4D1), after less than 7 weeks of nivolumab. In every patient, relapse followed autologous stem cell transplantation, while exposure to brentuximab vedotin differed. The repertoire was sequenced with immunoSEQ multiplex PCR; TCRdb's copy has only in-frame clones and lacks some. The table records some 110,000 clones, roughly nine tenths of them present only once. The specimen comprised peripheral blood mononuclear cells (PBMCs), sampled before the fourth cycle of nivolumab. Receptor source: a human donor with classical Hodgkin lymphoma.

The rearrangement links TRBV18 to TRBJ1-5, with 9 bases lining up with TRBD1. The CDR3 sequence is 16 residues long. CDR1 and CDR2 from the germline V gene are KGHSH and LQKENI. With V trimmed by 1 base and J by 3 bases, 4 bases remained unmatched. CDR3 loop: CASSPLDRGDNQPQHF. The CDR3 nucleotides read TGTGCCAGCTCACCACTGGACAGGGGTGACAATCAGCCCCAGCATTTT.

V gene TRBV7-2 combines with J gene TRBJ1-3; TRBD1 might be the D (5 bases). Germline V gene lookup returns CDR1 SGHTA and CDR2 FQGNSA. The CDR3 runs to 15 residues. Trimming stripped 5 bases from V and 4 bases from J, with 15 bases between. The CDR3 bases are TGTGCCAGCAGCCCCCGAGGGGCTCAAGGAAACACCATATATTTT. This sequence encodes CASSPRGAQGNTIYF.

This clone was found once. V usage is TRBV7-2 and J usage is TRBJ1-2, with D possibly TRBD1 on 5 matching bases. In germline, CDR1 is SGHTA, CDR2 FQGNSA. V gave up 5 bases and J gave up 1 base, with 8 bases separating them. This CDR3 region has 13 residues. This CDR3 reads CASSPTVNYGYTF. Written as DNA, the CDR3 is TGTGCCAGCAGCCCGACAGTTAACTATGGCTACACCTTC.

CDR3 loop: CAISQSTGGETQYF. The CDR3 region has the DNA TGTGCCATCAGCCAGTCGACCGGAGGGGAGACCCAGTACTTC. The chain carries TRBV10-3 and TRBJ2-5; maybe TRBD2 (6 bases). CDR1 is ENHRY, CDR2 SYGVKD, per germline. CDR3 size: 14 residues. V dropped 6 bases and J dropped 5 bases, with 16 bases sitting between them.

In this sample, this clone turned up once. This sequence joins TRBV30 and TRBJ2-7; 8 bases map to TRBD1. Germline CDR1 reads GTSNPN; CDR2 reads SVGIG (reference sequence). The junction had 3 bases not matched to a gene; V was cut back by 5 bases and J by 3 bases. This CDR3 has 12 residues. For the CDR3, the DNA is TGTGCCTGGGGAACAGGGGGCTACGAGCAGTACTTC. Translating it yields CAWGTGGYEQYF.

The J gene is TRBJ2-1, the V gene TRBV11-2; TRBD2 might be the D (6 bases). Germline CDR1 is SGHAT and CDR2 is FQNNGV. The CDR3 consists of 12 residues. Trimming shortened V by 3 bases and J by 14 bases, and 14 bases separated the two germline ends. The DNA of the CDR3 is TGTGCCAGCAGCTTCTCCGGGACTCCGGAGTTCTTC. It codes for CASSFSGTPEFF.

CDR3 sequence (DNA): TGTGCCAGCCAAAGAGAGTTAGCTTTCTTT. Translation gives CASQRELAFF. The chain recombines TRBV6-1 with TRBJ1-1; no clear D. The length of the CDR3 is 10 residues. Germline V CDR1 and CDR2: MNHNS, SASEGT. V lost 8 bases, J lost 10 bases, and 11 bases lay in between.

This chain uses TRBV6-5 with TRBJ1-4, with 10 bases aligning to TRBD1. Germline assignment: CDR1 MNHEY and CDR2 SVGAGI. This CDR3 spans 16 amino acids. The V gene end was trimmed by 0 bases and the J gene end by 7 bases; junction bases not matched to a gene: 5. The CDR3 here is CASSYSWTGGGEKLFF. The CDR3 DNA reads as TGTGCCAGCAGTTACTCTTGGACAGGGGGTGGTGAAAAACTGTTTTTT.

This sequence joins TRBV5-4 and TRBJ2-3, with 7 bases aligning to TRBD1. With 0 bases clipped from V and 0 bases from J, the junction kept 7 bases outside the gene matches. The CDR3 consists of 17 residues. The germline V gene encodes CDR1 SGHNT and CDR2 YYREEE (reference sequence). The CDR3 bases are TGTGCCAGCAGCTTGGCCAGTAGGGGGCCCAGCACAGATACGCAGTATTTT. It is translated as CASSLASRGPSTDTQYF.

CDR3 coding DNA: TGCGCCAGCAGCTACTCGGCCCTCCAGAGCCTCTCCTACGAGCAGTACTTC. This sequence encodes CASSYSALQSLSYEQYF. The chain employs TRBV4-1 and TRBJ2-7, with D uncertain. CDR3 length: 17 amino acids. Germline V gives CDR1 MGHRA, CDR2 YSYEKL. The ends were cut back, 5 bases at V and 0 bases at J, with 20 bases in the middle.

The chain employs TRBV27 and TRBJ2-2; D remains unclear. This CDR3 comprises 19 residues. Germline CDR1 is MNHEY and CDR2 is SMNVEV (reference sequence). The V end was cut by 1 base, the J end by 2 bases, with 20 bases between. CDR3 amino acids: CASSLLAGEAYFNTGELFF. Here the CDR3 DNA reads TGTGCCAGCAGTTTATTAGCCGGAGAGGCTTACTTTAACACCGGGGAGCTGTTTTTT.

This sequence joins TRBV2 and TRBJ1-5, with 7 bases that match TRBD1. Germline V gives CDR1 SNHLY, CDR2 FYNNEI. The CDR3 is 16 amino acids. With V trimmed by 2 bases and J by 4 bases, 8 bases remained unmatched. CDR3 nucleotide sequence: TGTGCCAGCAGTGAAATTGCCGGGACAGTAAATCAGCCCCAGCATTTT. Encoded protein: CASSEIAGTVNQPQHF.

The J gene is TRBJ2-3, the V gene TRBV27; D is possibly TRBD1 or TRBD2 (5 bases each). Trimming stripped 8 bases from V and 7 bases from J, with 13 bases between. The CDR3 is 12 residues long. Germline CDR1 MNHEY, CDR2 SMNVEV (reference sequence). The CDR3 loop reads CASLGAGNTQYF. In nucleotides, the CDR3 is TGTGCCAGCCTCGGGGCGGGTAATACGCAGTATTTT.